The 22 T cell receptor beta chains given below trace back to one sample, sequenced in a study of T-cell reconstitution after alpha-beta-depleted transplantation in children. For TCRbeta, the library was prepared with unique molecular identifiers. TCRdb passed the PCR reads through MiXCR, listing each CDR3 protein once. This repertoire shows about 260,000 distinct CDR3 sequences, around 7.5% found once; its top ten account for 6.3%. Sequencing was performed on PBMCs, mostly from graft donor cells, taken 180 days after TCRalphabeta/CD19-depleted stem cell transplant. The receptor source for this set is a male patient younger than 18 who had a stem cell transplant for acute lymphoblastic leukemia, so the T cells may come from the graft donor.

This clonotype was found many times. V and J are TRBV7-2 and TRBJ1-2; D is possibly TRBD1 (5 bases). In germline, CDR1 is SGHTA, CDR2 FQGNSA. Trimming removed 1 base from V and 4 bases from J, with 7 bases in between. The CDR3 runs to 13 residues. This chain's CDR3 is CASSLVDSYGYTF. The CDR3 DNA sequence: TGTGCCAGCAGCTTAGTTGACAGCTATGGCTACACCTTC. The complete variable domain, with remaining parts taken from reference TRBV7-2 and TRBJ1-2, reads GAGVSQSPSNKVTEKGKDVELRCDPISGHTALYWYRQSLGQGLEFLIYFQGNSAPDKSGLPSDRFSAERTGGSVSTLTIQRTQQEDSAVYLCASSLVDSYGYTFGSGTRLTVV.

The sample holds many counts of this clonotype. This sequence joins TRBV3-1 and TRBJ2-7, with a tentative D call TRBD2 (6 bases). Trimming left V 6 bases short and J 3 bases short, with 18 bases between. The CDR3 loop spans 15 amino acids. Germline V gene sequence: CDR1 LGHDT, CDR2 YNNKEL (reference sequence). As DNA, the CDR3 is TGTGCCAGCAGGGGGACTCTGGGCCCCTTCTACGAGCAGTACTTC. This sequence encodes CASRGTLGPFYEQYF.

Of note for this clonotype: Given a much more abundant clone one base away, this may be a read error. This sequence joins TRBV28 and TRBJ2-7, with D maybe TRBD1 (5 bases). This CDR3 region has 16 residues. Germline V gene lookup returns CDR1 MDHEN and CDR2 SYDVKM. The CDR3 region has the DNA TGTGCCAGCCGTTTATCTGACAGCTACCGAATTTACGAGCAGTACTTC. Translated, it gives CASRLSDSYRIYEQYF.

This chain links TRBV19 with TRBJ1-5, with D unclear. Per the germline V gene, CDR1 is LNHDA and CDR2 is SQIVND (reference sequence). V was clipped by 3 bases and J by 3 bases, with 6 bases between them. The CDR3 loop spans 13 amino acids. The chain's CDR3 is CASSMPINQPQHF. CDR3 nucleotides: TGTGCCAGTAGTATGCCCATCAATCAGCCCCAGCATTTT.

This clonotype was seen many times. The genes are TRBV11-2 and TRBJ2-7; D remains unclear. Germline V lookup: CDR1 SGHAT, CDR2 FQNNGV. The CDR3 is 15 residues long. V lost 5 bases and J 0 bases, leaving 14 bases between the germline ends. CDR3 nucleotide sequence: TGTGCCAGCAGCCCCAGGTGGTCTATCTCCTACGAGCAGTACTTC. Its translation: CASSPRWSISYEQYF.

This clonotype was picked up many times. The J gene is TRBJ2-7, the V gene TRBV18; D is unclear. Deletions cut 3 bases from V and 0 bases from J, with 9 bases between. Germline assignment: CDR1 KGHSH and CDR2 LQKENI. The CDR3 runs 14 residues. The chain's CDR3 is CASSPLVHSYEQYF. As DNA, the CDR3 is TGTGCCAGCTCACCCCTCGTGCACTCCTACGAGCAGTACTTC.

This sequence joins TRBV19 and TRBJ2-2; D is ambiguous. Per germline, CDR1 LNHDA and CDR2 SQIVND (reference sequence). CDR3 length: 13 amino acids. V lost 3 bases, J lost 9 bases, and 11 bases lay in between. In nucleotides, the CDR3 is TGTGCCAGTAGTATTAGGGTTGGGCGGGAGCTGTTTTTT. It specifies CASSIRVGRELFF.

This clonotype was observed at least ten times. This chain joins TRBV10-3 and TRBJ1-5; D gene unclear. V gave up 8 bases and J gave up 3 bases, with 8 bases separating them. The CDR3 length is 12 residues. CDR1 is ENHRY and CDR2 is SYGVKD in the germline V gene. In DNA, the CDR3 is TGTGCCATCTCCGACACCAATCAGCCCCAGCATTTT. Amino acid sequence: CAISDTNQPQHF.

This clonotype has at least ten counts. This chain uses TRBV7-9 with TRBJ2-7; a weak D match, TRBD1 (6 bases). Germline V gene lookup returns CDR1 SEHNR and CDR2 FQNEAQ (reference sequence). The CDR3 is 14 amino acids. Trimming took 9 bases from V and 0 from J, leaving 15 bases between them. The CDR3 region has the DNA TGTGCCAGTGGACAGTTCAAGCCCTCCTACGAGCAGTACTTC. Encoded protein: CASGQFKPSYEQYF.

The table lists this clonotype with many counts. This rearrangement joins TRBV6-2 or TRBV6-3 to TRBJ2-7, with 8 bases lining up with TRBD1. There are 21 residues in the CDR3. The J segment lost 3 bases and the V segment lost 1 base, leaving 23 bases of the junction unmatched. CDR1 MNHEY and CDR2 SVGEGT come from the germline V gene. The DNA of the CDR3 is TGTGCCAGCAGTTACTTAAGACGCGCAGGGGGCTCGGGATTAAATATCTACGAGCAGTACTTC. Translated: CASSYLRRAGGSGLNIYEQYF.

This clonotype was detected a few times. This rearrangement joins TRBV7-8 to TRBJ2-7, with D perhaps matching TRBD1 or TRBD2 (5 bases each). V was clipped by 4 bases and J by 3 bases, with 13 bases between them. Germline CDR1 SGHVS, CDR2 FQNEAQ. The CDR3 length is 14 residues. The CDR3 DNA follows: TGTGCCAGCAGCTCCGGACTTAGGGGCTACGAGCAGTACTTC. It is translated as CASSSGLRGYEQYF.

The sample holds many counts of this clonotype. This chain joins TRBV12-3 or TRBV12-4 and TRBJ2-7, with D perhaps matching TRBD1 (5 bases). The V end lost 3 bases, the J end lost 1 base, and 7 bases lay between the germline ends. The CDR3 consists of 13 residues. CDR3 sequence reads: CASSFQGSYEQYF. The CDR3 DNA follows: TGTGCCAGCAGTTTTCAGGGTTCCTACGAGCAGTACTTC.

This clonotype came up many times. J is TRBJ2-1 and V is TRBV5-1; 10 bases are shared with TRBD2. Per germline, CDR1 SGHRS and CDR2 YFSETQ. The CDR3 length is 16 residues. The V segment lost 0 bases and the J segment 5 bases; nucleotides outside the gene matches: 5. DNA for the CDR3: TGCGCCAGCAGCTTGGAGGGTAGCGGGGGGAACAATGAGCAGTTCTTC. It is translated as CASSLEGSGGNNEQFF.

This clonotype was found many times. The rearrangement uses TRBV18 and TRBJ1-4, with 9 positions matching TRBD1. This CDR3 contains 16 residues. Trimming cost V 1 base and J 8 bases; bases outside gene matches: 8. Germline V lookup: CDR1 KGHSH, CDR2 LQKENI. The DNA of the CDR3 is TGTGCCAGCTCACCACTCTCCGGGACAGGGCTCGAAAAACTGTTTTTT. This gives the protein CASSPLSGTGLEKLFF.

The rearrangement uses TRBV19 and TRBJ1-4; D is possibly TRBD1 (5 bases). Trimming cost V 6 bases and J 4 bases, with 15 bases left between them. The germline gives CDR1 LNHDA, CDR2 SQIVND (reference sequence). This CDR3 contains 15 residues. The CDR3 protein is CASRRGSLYNEKLFF. CDR3 nucleotide sequence: TGTGCCAGTAGGAGGGGCAGCCTCTATAATGAAAAACTGTTTTTT.

This clonotype was detected many times. This rearrangement joins TRBV28 to TRBJ2-5, with 7 bases lining up with TRBD1. Trimming removed 8 bases from V and 1 base from J; junction bases left unmatched: 1. This CDR3 is 12 amino acids long. Germline lookup yields CDR1 MDHEN and CDR2 SYDVKM. The chain's CDR3 is CASGQVQETQYF. The CDR3 region has the DNA TGTGCCAGCGGACAGGTCCAAGAGACCCAGTACTTC.

This clonotype was seen repeatedly, ten times or more. The rearrangement links TRBV5-1 to TRBJ2-1; 7 nucleotides match TRBD1. CDR3 size: 12 residues. Germline lookup yields CDR1 SGHRS and CDR2 YFSETQ. The ends lost 4 bases at V and 8 bases at J; junction bases unmatched: 3. CDR3 amino acids: CASSRDSYEQFF. CDR3 coding DNA: TGCGCCAGCAGCCGGGACAGCTATGAGCAGTTCTTC.

The J gene is TRBJ2-6, the V gene TRBV6-4; the D gene is possibly TRBD1 (6 bases). Looked up from germline, CDR1 is MRHNA and CDR2 is SNTAGT. V was trimmed by 2 bases and J by 0 bases, leaving 17 bases between them. This CDR3 contains 19 residues. CDR3 loop: CASSDQPHPGVSGANVLTF. In DNA form, the CDR3 reads TGTGCCAGCAGTGACCAGCCACACCCAGGGGTCTCTGGGGCCAACGTCCTGACTTTC.

This clonotype was recorded at least ten times. V is TRBV12-3 or TRBV12-4 and J is TRBJ2-7; D not resolved. V lost 1 base and J 2 bases, leaving 6 bases between the germline ends. The CDR3 contains 13 residues. CDR3 DNA: TGTGCCAGCAGTTTAGAGGACCCCTACGAGCAGTACTTC. It yields the protein CASSLEDPYEQYF.

This clonotype was detected many times. V and J are TRBV11-2 and TRBJ2-3, with a possible D match to TRBD1 (6 bases). The CDR3 extends over 14 amino acids. Per germline, CDR1 SGHAT and CDR2 FQNNGV. Trimming took off 5 bases at V and 0 bases at J, with 9 bases between the two ends. CDR3 in amino acids: CASSRDTSTDTQYF. The CDR3 nucleotides read TGTGCCAGCAGCCGGGACACGAGCACAGATACGCAGTATTTT. Full variable domain (remainder filled in from reference TRBV11-2 and TRBJ2-3): EAGVAQSPRYKIIEKRQSVAFWCNPISGHATLYWYQQILGQGPKLLIQFQNNGVVDDSQLPKDRFSAERLKGVDSTLKIQPAKLEDSAVYLCASSRDTSTDTQYFGPGTRLTVL.

This clonotype was seen many times. The V call is TRBV3-1, the J call TRBJ2-5, with 8 bases aligning to TRBD2. The germline gives CDR1 LGHDT, CDR2 YNNKEL (reference sequence). J was trimmed by 4 bases and V by 2 bases; bases with no gene match: 9. This CDR3 is built from 16 residues. The CDR3 spells CASSQRVGGARETQYF. The CDR3 DNA is TGTGCCAGCAGCCAACGGGTCGGGGGGGCGCGAGAGACCCAGTACTTC.

This clonotype has at least ten counts. This chain connects TRBV5-1 to TRBJ1-3; D is perhaps TRBD1 (6 bases). Germline loops: CDR1 SGHRS, CDR2 YFSETQ. The CDR3 spans 16 residues. Trimming cost V 4 bases and J 3 bases, with 17 bases left between them. In nucleotides, the CDR3 is TGCGCCAGCAGCGGAAGGACAGCCAAGTTTGGAAACACCATATATTTT. It is translated as CASSGRTAKFGNTIYF.